These 14 T cell receptor beta chains were all obtained from the same sample, sequenced in a study of PD-1 blockade in classical Hodgkin lymphoma. TCRdb keeps only in-frame clones here, not all; method: immunoSEQ multiplex PCR. The sample contains around 30,000 clones, roughly 92% of which appear only once. Time point given: newly diagnosed, previously untreated cHL patient sample. Input material: peripheral blood mononuclear cells (PBMCs). Receptors were obtained from a human donor with classical Hodgkin lymphoma.

The J gene is TRBJ1-4, the V gene TRBV7-2; D unresolved. Germline lookup yields CDR1 SGHTA and CDR2 FQGNSA. This CDR3 spans 14 amino acids. V was shortened by 3 bases and J by 2 bases, with 7 bases between the two germline ends. CDR3 in amino acids: CASSFGGTNEKLFF. CDR3 sequence (DNA): TGTGCCAGCAGCTTCGGCGGGACTAATGAAAAACTGTTTTTT.

This clone was picked up one time. The rearrangement uses TRBV15 and TRBJ2-7, with D possibly TRBD2 on 5 matching bases. The V gene lost 3 bases and the J gene lost 0 bases, with 12 bases spanning the gap. This CDR3 region has 15 residues. Germline lookup yields CDR1 LNHNV and CDR2 YYDKDF (reference sequence). The CDR3 DNA follows: TGTGCCACCAGCAGGGTGGACGGGATCTCCTACGAGCAGTACTTC. This translates into CATSRVDGISYEQYF.

This rearrangement joins TRBV5-1 to TRBJ1-1, with 8 nucleotides matching TRBD1. Looked up from germline, CDR1 is SGHRS and CDR2 is YFSETQ. This CDR3 has 16 residues. V lost 4 bases, J lost 5 bases, and 13 bases stayed unmatched. The CDR3 bases are TGCGCCAGCAGCGGAATCGGACAGGGACAACGGACTGAAGCTTTCTTT. This codes for CASSGIGQGQRTEAFF.

The chain couples TRBV5-4 to TRBJ2-7, with D maybe TRBD1 (5 bases). CDR3 length: 14 residues. Germline CDR1 reads SGHNT; CDR2 reads YYREEE (reference sequence). V shed 5 bases and J shed 1 base, with 13 bases lying between them. CDR3 DNA sequence: TGTGCCAGCAGATTTAAGGCAGGGTCCTACGAGCAGTACTTC. It yields the protein CASRFKAGSYEQYF.

V gene TRBV19 combines with J gene TRBJ1-5, with D possibly TRBD1 on 6 matching bases. This CDR3 contains 14 residues. Germline CDR1 and CDR2: LNHDA and SQIVND (reference sequence). The V end lost 3 bases, the J end lost 5 bases, and 11 bases lay between the germline ends. Here the CDR3 DNA reads TGTGCCAGTAGTATGGGCAGGGGATATCAGCCCCAGCATTTT. This translates into CASSMGRGYQPQHF.

The V call is TRBV6-6, the J call TRBJ1-1; D remains ambiguous. Looked up from germline, CDR1 is MNHNY and CDR2 is SVGAGI (reference sequence). V shed 6 bases and J shed 5 bases, with 13 bases lying between them. This CDR3 region has 13 residues. Here the CDR3 reads CASSQDQHTEAFF. DNA of the CDR3: TGTGCCAGCAGCCAGGACCAGCATACTGAAGCTTTCTTT.

This rearrangement joins TRBV18 to TRBJ2-6; D is uncertain. V lost 3 bases and J lost 0, with 12 bases in between. Germline CDR1 is KGHSH and CDR2 is LQKENI. The CDR3 has 17 amino acids. The CDR3 region is CASSPLRLSSGANVLTF. CDR3 sequence (DNA): TGTGCCAGCTCACCTCTCCGACTTTCCTCTGGGGCCAACGTCCTGACTTTC.

J is TRBJ1-2 and V is TRBV28, with 7 bases identical to TRBD1. CDR3 length: 13 amino acids. Losses at the gene ends were 5 bases for V and 3 bases for J; bases not matched to a gene: 3. Looked up from germline, CDR1 is MDHEN and CDR2 is SYDVKM. The CDR3 DNA sequence: TGTGCCAGCAGTCCGACAGGGCACTATGGCTACACCTTC. Translation: CASSPTGHYGYTF.

The chain joins TRBV6-1 to TRBJ2-1; 10 bases are a match to TRBD2. V gave up 3 bases and J gave up 4 bases; unmatched junction bases: 6. The CDR3 loop spans 16 amino acids. Per the germline V gene, CDR1 is MNHNS and CDR2 is SASEGT. The CDR3 region is CASSEASGSDYNEQFF. The CDR3 DNA sequence: TGTGCCAGCAGTGAGGCTAGCGGGAGCGATTACAATGAGCAGTTCTTC.

The chain is built from TRBV9 and TRBJ2-6; D ambiguous. Germline V gives CDR1 SGDLS, CDR2 YYNGEE. This CDR3 has 16 amino acids. V was pared by 2 bases and J by 0 bases, with 9 bases between. The DNA of the CDR3 is TGTGCCAGCAGCGTTAAAGGGCACTCTGGGGCCAACGTCCTGACTTTC. This encodes CASSVKGHSGANVLTF. Based on the CDR3 plus reference TRBV9 and TRBJ2-6, the full variable domain is DSGVTQTPKHLITATGQRVTLRCSPRSGDLSVYWYQQSLDQGLQFLIQYYNGEERAKGNILERFSAQQFPDLHSELNLSSLELGDSALYFCASSVKGHSGANVLTFGAGSRLTVL.

The chain uses TRBV6-1 and TRBJ2-7, with D uncertain. Per the germline V gene, CDR1 is MNHNS and CDR2 is SASEGT. V was trimmed by 2 bases and J by 4 bases, leaving 6 bases between them. This CDR3 has 12 amino acids. CDR3 sequence: CASSELRYEQYF. The CDR3 DNA sequence: TGTGCCAGCAGTGAACTGAGGTACGAGCAGTACTTC.

The CDR3 DNA sequence: TGTGCCAGCAGCCCCATACTAGCGGGAGGGCCGTTTGAGCAGTTCTTC. It yields the protein CASSPILAGGPFEQFF. V gene TRBV9 combines with J gene TRBJ2-1; 13 nucleotides line up with TRBD2. The CDR3 length is 16 residues. Germline CDR1 and CDR2: SGDLS and YYNGEE. V was clipped by 4 bases and J by 9 bases; unmatched bases: 10. The whole variable domain, remainder taken from reference TRBV9 and TRBJ2-1, is DSGVTQTPKHLITATGQRVTLRCSPRSGDLSVYWYQQSLDQGLQFLIQYYNGEERAKGNILERFSAQQFPDLHSELNLSSLELGDSALYFCASSPILAGGPFEQFFGPGTRLTVL.

The rearrangement uses TRBV6-1 and TRBJ2-6, with TRBD1 matching 7 bases. The CDR3 sequence is 12 residues long. CDR1 and CDR2 from the germline V gene are MNHNS and SASEGT. The CDR3 nucleotides read TGTGGCAGGGGGTCTGGGGCCAACGTCCTGACTTTC. Translation gives CGRGSGANVLTF.

The chain recombines TRBV5-8 with TRBJ2-2, with D tentatively TRBD2 (6 bases). This CDR3 comprises 15 residues. Germline V lookup: CDR1 SGHTS, CDR2 YDEGEE. V was shortened by 2 bases and J by 5 bases, with 13 bases between the two germline ends. The CDR3 DNA reads as TGTGCCAGCAGCTTCTGGACTAACCCGACCGGGGAGCTGTTTTTT. Translated: CASSFWTNPTGELFF.